This T cell receptor (beta chain) is from a study of breast tumors, draining lymph nodes, adjacent tissues. Study-wide results and limits: Findings are consistent with lymph node origin and intratumoral expansion of most tumor T cells.

This clonotype was seen many times. The antigen is undetermined. Axillary draining lymph nodes of breast cancer patients supplied the node samples. Each CDR3 protein gets one entry after TCRdb re-called the multiplex PCR reads with MiXCR. The table records approximately 100,000 distinct CDR3 sequences, 21% of them present only once. Looked up from germline, CDR1 is LGHNA and CDR2 is YNFKEQ. The trim removed 4 bases at V and 8 bases at J, leaving 6 bases unmatched. The CDR3 loop spans 15 amino acids. The chain is built from TRBV4-2 and TRBJ1-6, with 9 bases lining up with TRBD1. The sequence came from a female donor with breast cancer. Some clones in this sample may be carry-over from other donors' samples. The sample taken for sequencing was axillary lymph node tissue. CDR3 in DNA: TGTGCCAGCAGCCGGACACAGGGGGCGGATTCACCCCTCCACTTT. Its translation is CASSRTQGADSPLHF.